This T cell receptor beta chain originates from a study of CXCR3-negative and CXCR3-positive naive CD8 T cells. Details on this clonotype: Its matching antigen is unknown.

The TRB cDNA libraries were prepared by 5' RACE with UMI labels. TCRdb reworked the 5' RACE reads into one entry per CDR3 protein, no DNA. This sample's table has 40,000 to 55,000 distinct CDR3 sequences. Findings and caveats of the study: In naive cells, CXCR3-negative and CXCR3-positive subsets had similar TRBV-TRBJ usage; memory cells differed. Higher TRB CDR3 hydrophobicity marked CXCR3-positive naive cells relative to CXCR3-negative naive cells.

The germline V gene has CDR1 SGHVS and CDR2 FQNEAQ. CDR3 length: 15 residues. The sample was naive CXCR3- CD8+ T cells from blood. Subset given: CD45RO-CCR7+CD27+CD95- naive CD8+ T cells lacking CXCR3 (TNR3-). The source is a human donor in good health. Some clones in this sample may be carry-over from other donors' samples. This chain connects TRBV7-8 to TRBJ2-5; TCRdb names TRBD1, which stays unverified in the absence of DNA. The CDR3 sequence is CASSLDASGDETQYF.